A single sample gave rise to the 21 T cell receptor beta chains below, sequenced in a study of blood T cells in healthy people across ages. The second PCR ran 7 to 11 cycles with a sample-barcoded 5' primer and J-beta primers. TCRdb ran MiXCR on the 5' RACE reads and lists one entry per CDR3 protein. The sample lists about 670,000 distinct CDR3 sequences, 40% to 65% seen once, with roughly 13% in the top ten. Source material: blood. The receptors shown here come from a woman of 80 years or more in good health.

Comment on this clonotype: A much larger clone lies one base from this, so it may be a read error. The rearrangement uses TRBV28 and TRBJ2-1; 8 bases line up with TRBD1. Near its end, the DNA agrees better with TRBJ2-7, so the J call may be wrong. CDR3 size: 14 residues. The germline V gene has CDR1 MDHEN and CDR2 SYDVKM. The CDR3 DNA sequence: TGTGCCAGCAGTCCGGGGGACAGGTACAATGAGCAGTACTTC. It codes for CASSPGDRYNEQYF.

The chain has TRBV29-1 and TRBJ2-3; D perhaps matches TRBD2 (5 bases). The CDR3 totals 13 residues. Germline assignment: CDR1 SQVTM and CDR2 ANQGSEA. V shed 6 bases and J shed 0 bases, with 10 bases lying between them. DNA for the CDR3: TGCAGCGTGGAGGCATGGAGCACAGATACGCAGTATTTT. Its translation is CSVEAWSTDTQYF.

Ten or more counts support this clonotype. The CDR3 here is CASSWIAGSSYEQYF. The CDR3 DNA sequence: TGTGCCAGCAGTTGGATAGCGGGAAGCTCCTACGAGCAGTACTTC. The J gene is TRBJ2-7, the V gene TRBV12-3 or TRBV12-4, with TRBD2 matching over 8 bases. V shed 4 bases and J 0 bases; nucleotides not matched to a gene: 5. There are 15 residues in the CDR3.

V usage is TRBV6-1 and J usage is TRBJ1-5, with 7 bases fitting TRBD1. The CDR3 is 15 residues long. Germline V gene lookup returns CDR1 MNHNS and CDR2 SASEGT. J gave up 3 bases and V 6 bases, and 8 bases lay outside the gene matches. CDR3 sequence: CASSGAGQINQPQHF. CDR3 bases: TGTGCCAGCAGCGGAGCGGGACAGATCAATCAGCCCCAGCATTTT.

This clonotype came up many times. The gene calls are TRBV2 and TRBJ2-3, with D unresolved. Germline CDR1 SNHLY, CDR2 FYNNEI. Deletions cut 5 bases from V and 14 bases from J, with 17 bases between. The CDR3 covers 12 residues. CDR3 in DNA: TGTGCCAGCAGTCCAATGACAAGGGATCGGTATTTT. Amino acid sequence: CASSPMTRDRYF. Together with reference TRBV2 and TRBJ2-3, the CDR3 gives the full variable domain: EPEVTQTPSHQVTQMGQEVILRCVPISNHLYFYWYRQILGQKVEFLVSFYNNEISEKSEIFDDQFSVERPDGSNFTLKIRSTKLEDSAMYFCASSPMTRDRYFGPGTRLTVL.

This rearrangement joins TRBV28 to TRBJ2-3; TRBD1 is a possible D gene (6 bases). Trimming pared 4 bases from V and 2 bases from J, leaving 19 bases between. CDR1 and CDR2 from the germline V gene are MDHEN and SYDVKM. The CDR3 is 17 amino acids. This chain's CDR3 is CASSSLGRRGHTDTQYF. CDR3 DNA: TGTGCCAGCAGTTCCCTTGGCCGCAGGGGCCACACAGATACGCAGTATTTT.

The J gene is TRBJ1-5, the V gene TRBV4-2; D gene uncertain. V lost 0 bases to trimming and J lost 6 bases, with 12 bases between them. Germline values: CDR1 LGHNA, CDR2 YNFKEQ. The CDR3 runs to 15 residues. Here the CDR3 reads CASSQDARSSQPQHF. CDR3 coding DNA: TGTGCCAGCAGCCAAGATGCACGGTCGAGTCAGCCCCAGCATTTT.

In DNA form, the CDR3 reads TGTGCCAGCAGTTTAGGCATATCCCCACTAGCGGGAGTTAGGCAGTTCTTC. It is translated as CASSLGISPLAGVRQFF. The chain has TRBV27 and TRBJ2-1; TRBD2 matches at 11 bases. Germline loops: CDR1 MNHEY, CDR2 SMNVEV (reference sequence). This CDR3 region has 17 residues. V trimming: 2 bases; J trimming: 12 bases; junction bases outside the gene matches: 15.

V usage is TRBV11-2 and J usage is TRBJ2-2; perhaps TRBD1 as D (6 bases). The germline V and J ends were trimmed by 5 bases and 7 bases, with 14 bases remaining between them. The CDR3 loop spans 14 amino acids. Germline CDR1 reads SGHAT; CDR2 reads FQNNGV. The CDR3 DNA follows: TGTGCCAGCAGCCCCACAGGGTCGCGCGGGGAGCTGTTTTTT. Encoded protein: CASSPTGSRGELFF.

This clonotype was found many times. The gene calls are TRBV12-3 or TRBV12-4 and TRBJ2-1; D is uncertain. Trimming stripped 3 bases from V and 1 base from J, with 10 bases between. The CDR3 is made up of 15 amino acids. The chain's CDR3 is CASSFLLFSYNEQFF. The CDR3, as DNA: TGTGCCAGCAGTTTCCTCTTATTTTCCTACAATGAGCAGTTCTTC.

This clonotype showed up just a few times. V and J are TRBV21-1 and TRBJ2-7; the table gives TRBD1 as D, unverified against the DNA. TRBV21-1 is a recognized pseudogene. The CDR3 extends over 14 amino acids. The chain's CDR3 is CASHRQGSSYEQYF. The CDR3 DNA reads TGTGCCAGCCACAGACAGGGGAGCTCCTACGAGCAGTACTTC.

Remarks on this clonotype: A single base separates this from a much larger clone, so it may be a read error. This rearrangement joins TRBV27 to TRBJ2-5; D gene ambiguous. Germline V gives CDR1 MNHEY, CDR2 SMNVEV (reference sequence). The length of the CDR3 is 12 residues. CDR3 DNA: TGTGCCGGCAGTACCCGAAGGGAGACCCAGTACTTC. It codes for CAGSTRRETQYF.

This chain joins TRBV6-1 and TRBJ2-5, with 9 bases lining up with TRBD1. The length of the CDR3 is 14 residues. CDR1 and CDR2 from the germline V gene are MNHNS and SASEGT. V dropped 3 bases and J dropped 1; count of bases not matched to a gene: 0. The CDR3 DNA reads as TGTGCCAGCAGTGAGACAGGGGGCCAAGAGACCCAGTACTTC. This translates into CASSETGGQETQYF.

For this clonotype: A much larger clone differs by one base, so this may be a read error. The CDR3 reads CASSFRGGRETQYF. The DNA for the CDR3 is TGCGCCAGCAGCTTTAGGGGGGGAAGAGAGACCCAGTACTTC. The gene calls are TRBV5-1 and TRBJ2-5; tentatively, D is TRBD2 (7 bases). V shed 2 bases and J shed 4 bases, with 12 bases lying between them. Germline CDR1 is SGHRS and CDR2 is YFSETQ. The CDR3 length is 14 residues.

Comment on this clonotype: A single base separates this from a much larger clone, so it may be a read error. This sequence joins TRBV6-5 and TRBJ1-2, with D maybe TRBD1 (5 bases). Germline CDR1 and CDR2: MNHEY and SVGAGI. V gave up 5 bases and J gave up 2 bases, with 12 bases separating them. This CDR3 comprises 14 residues. CDR3 in DNA: TGTGCCAGCAGTGATCGGGGGATAAACTATGGCTACACCTTC. Translation: CASSDRGINYGYTF.

This clonotype was seen at least ten times. The chain combines TRBV28 with TRBJ2-5; 7 bases fit TRBD1. V lost 4 bases and J lost 5; bases outside the gene matches: 10. Germline V gene lookup returns CDR1 MDHEN and CDR2 SYDVKM. The CDR3 extends over 15 amino acids. The CDR3 DNA reads TGTGCCAGCAGTTCGGGACAGCTCCGCCGGGAGACCCAGTACTTC. Residues: CASSSGQLRRETQYF.

The chain employs TRBV4-1 and TRBJ2-5, with TRBD2 identical over 8 bases. The J call may be mistaken, given a closer DNA end match to TRBJ2-7. CDR1 and CDR2 from the germline V gene are MGHRA and YSYEKL. The CDR3 is 15 amino acids. The CDR3 DNA reads TGCGCCAGCAGCCAAACCAGCGGGAGCGTGGGCGAGCAGTACTTC. Translated: CASSQTSGSVGEQYF.

The sample holds many counts of this clonotype. The chain carries TRBV5-1 and TRBJ2-2, with D unresolved. The V gene lost 4 bases and the J gene lost 7 bases, with 11 bases spanning the gap. Per the germline V gene, CDR1 is SGHRS and CDR2 is YFSETQ. The CDR3 totals 13 residues. The CDR3 nucleotides read TGCGCCAGCAGCCCAAACGTCGACGGGGAGCTGTTTTTT. Its protein product is CASSPNVDGELFF.

This clonotype was observed a handful of times. A much more abundant neighbour one base away suggests this may be a read error. The V and J genes are TRBV7-2 and TRBJ2-5; 11 bases agree with TRBD2. Germline V gene lookup returns CDR1 SGHTA and CDR2 FQGNSA. The CDR3 covers 14 residues. V trimming: 4 bases; J trimming: 11 bases; junction bases outside the gene matches: 9. CDR3 nucleotide sequence: TGTGCCAGCAGCTCGCTAGCGGGAGGATATGAGCAGTACTTC. Amino acid sequence: CASSSLAGGYEQYF.

This clonotype was seen a handful of times. The V gene is TRBV7-6, the J gene TRBJ2-5; D is tentatively TRBD1 or TRBD2 (5 bases each). The CDR3 consists of 15 residues. Germline CDR1 and CDR2: SGHVS and FNYEAQ. The V end lost 1 base, the J end lost 11 bases, and 20 bases lay between the germline ends. CDR3 sequence: CASSLERGRNNEQYF. In DNA, the CDR3 is TGTGCCAGCAGCTTAGAGAGGGGAAGGAACAATGAGCAGTACTTC. The complete variable domain, with remaining parts taken from reference TRBV7-6 and TRBJ2-5, reads GAGVSQSPRYKVTKRGQDVALRCDPISGHVSLYWYRQALGQGPEFLTYFNYEAQQDKSGLPNDRFSAERPEGSISTLTIQRTEQRDSAMYRCASSLERGRNNEQYFGPGTRLLVL.

About this clonotype itself: The junction and the germline gene differ at one end; a read error may be behind it. V usage is TRBV11-1 and J usage is TRBJ2-1, with D perhaps matching TRBD1 (5 bases). The CDR3 runs 15 residues. In germline, CDR1 is SGHAT, CDR2 FQDESV (reference sequence). This CDR3 reads CTSSLRIGVRNEQFF. The CDR3 DNA reads TGTACCAGCAGCTTGAGGATAGGGGTCCGCAATGAGCAGTTCTTC.